This T cell receptor (beta chain) stems from a study of cytomegalovirus exposure and HLA in healthy donors. Notes on the study in general: Despite most TCR sequences being rare, some public TCRs occurred in many donors.

It was with 60 Vbeta and 13 Jbeta primers that the PCR ran. Generated by immunoSEQ multiplex PCR, the TCRdb table keeps only in-frame clones and is missing some. Of around 150,000 clones in the sample, approximately 67% were seen once. Each donor was healthy, and each was a bone marrow donor. As for this clone: What it binds is not known.

The receptor was isolated from a woman aged 18-29 years in good health and CMV-seropositive. Sequencing input: PBMCs.

CDR3: CASSQEGVETQYF. The CDR3 DNA is TGTGCCAGCAGCCAAGAGGGGGTAGAGACCCAGTACTTC. The rearrangement joins TRBV5-6 to TRBJ2-5; maybe TRBD1 (6 bases). CDR1 and CDR2 from the germline V gene are SGHDT and YYEEEE. The CDR3 is 13 residues long. The V gene lost 4 bases and the J gene lost 4 bases, with 11 bases spanning the gap. The whole variable domain, remainder taken from reference TRBV5-6 and TRBJ2-5, is DAGVTQSPTHLIKTRGQQVTLRCSPKSGHDTVSWYQQALGQGPQFIFQYYEEEERQRGNFPDRFSGHQFPNYSSELNVNALLLGDSALYLCASSQEGVETQYFGPGTRLLVL.